The rows below give T cell receptor beta chains drawn from one sample of a study of tumor and adjacent non-tumor tissue in lung cancer. Each CDR3 protein is one row after TCRdb ran MiXCR on the multiplex PCR reads. The sample includes 90,000 or so distinct CDR3 sequences, about 61% seen only once; the top ten take 15%. Sequenced: lung tumor tissue. Receptor source: a man aged 70-80 years with non-small cell lung cancer. CDR3s include the opening cysteine and the closing phenylalanine or tryptophan. A D gene is named only where the DNA matches it firmly. Size is stated for part of the rows, as once, few or many counts, or as a class when the clone is expanded.

TRBV11-3	NA	TRBJ2-7	TRBD2	TGTGCCAGCAGCTCGGGGGGAACCTGCGAGCAGTATTTC	CASSSGGTCEQYF
TRBV6-5	many	TRBJ1-2	TRBD1	TGTGCCAGCAGTAGGTCGGGACAGTCCGACCGACCAATTAACTATGGCTACACCTTC	CASSRSGQSDRPINYGYTF
TRBV6-2/TRBV6-3	few	TRBJ2-1	TRBD1	TGTGCCAGCTGGGACCCGGGACAGTACAATGAGCAGCTCTTC	CASWDPGQYNEQLF
TRBV6-1	NA	TRBJ1-6	NA	TGTGCCAGCAGTGAATTTGGGCCAGGTTCACCGCTCCACTTT	CASSEFGPGSPLHF
TRBV20-1	NA	TRBJ1-5	NA	TGCAGTGCTACGGACGTTAGCAATCAGCCCCAGCATTTT	CSATDVSNQPQHF
TRBV12-3/TRBV12-4	NA	TRBJ2-1	TRBD2	TGTACCAGCAGTTTACTATCCAGTGCGGGAGGACTCTACAATGAGCAGTTCTTC	CTSSLLSSAGGLYNEQFF
TRBV5-4	NA	TRBJ2-2	NA	TGTGCCGGCAGCTTTGCGGGGCCAAGCACCAGGGAGCTGTTTTTT	CAGSFAGPSTRELFF
TRBV28	NA	TRBJ2-7	TRBD1	TGTGCCAGCAGTTTTTCCGGGACAGGGGTCCCCTCACAAGAGGAGCAGTACTTC	CASSFSGTGVPSQEEQYF
TRBV11-2	NA	TRBJ2-6	TRBD1	TGTACCAGCAGCTTGCGAGGGACAGGAATCTCTCTGGCCAACGTCCTGACTTTC	CTSSLRGTGISLANVLTF
TRBV11-2	NA	TRBJ2-3	TRBD1	TGTGCCACCAGCTCCCATCGAGACGGCAGGGGGCTCTACACGGATACGCAGTATTTT	CATSSHRDGRGLYTDTQYF
TRBV11-2	NA	TRBJ2-5	NA	TGTGCCAGCAGCTTCGACCGGGGGCGGGGAGAGACCCAGTACTTC	CASSFDRGRGETQYF
TRBV20-1	many	TRBJ1-1	TRBD1	TGCAGTGCGCCCGACAGGGGCGAGGAAGCTTTCTTT	CSAPDRGEEAFF
TRBV12-3/TRBV12-4	NA	TRBJ2-7	TRBD2	TGTGCCAGCAGTTTAGTCGGGACTAGGTACTCGCAGTACTTC	CASSLVGTRYSQYF
TRBV20-1	many	TRBJ2-6	NA	TGCAGTGCTAGAGACGACAGCTCTGGGGCCAACGTCCTGACTTTC	CSARDDSSGANVLTF
TRBV11-3	NA	TRBJ1-1	TRBD1	TGTGCCAGCAGCTTCCAGGGGGCGGTGAACACTGAAGCTTTCTTT	CASSFQGAVNTEAFF
TRBV11-2	NA	TRBJ2-7	NA	TGTGCCAGCAGCTTATTCAGATACGAGCAGTATTTC	CASSLFRYEQYF
TRBV5-6	many	TRBJ2-6	NA	TGTGCCAGCAGCTTGTTCCAAAGCTCTGGGGCCAACGTCCTGACTTTC	CASSLFQSSGANVLTF
TRBV11-1	NA	TRBJ2-5	TRBD2	TGTGCCATTAGCTTAAGAACGGGGCTAGCGGGTTGGTACCAAGAGACCCAGTACTTC	CAISLRTGLAGWYQETQYF
TRBV28	NA	TRBJ2-7	NA	TGTGCCAGCAATTTACCGGCAAGGCCCACGGGAGAGCAGTACTTC	CASNLPARPTGEQYF
TRBV4-1	NA	TRBJ2-7	NA	TGCGCCAGCAGCCAAGATCGAGTAGCAGGCTACTACGAGCTGTACTTC	CASSQDRVAGYYELYF
TRBV29-1	NA	TRBJ1-3	NA	TGCAGCGTCATAGATTCTGGAAACACCATATATTTT	CSVIDSGNTIYF
TRBV12-3/TRBV12-4	NA	TRBJ2-1	NA	TGTGCCAGCAGCCAAATTGATGAGCAGTTCTTC	CASSQIDEQFF
TRBV11-2	NA	TRBJ2-7	NA	TGTTCCAGCAGCTTAGGTGTGGGAGCCTACGAGCAGTACTTC	CSSSLGVGAYEQYF
TRBV11-1	once	TRBJ2-7	TRBD1	TGTGCCAGCAACTTAGACGGGACAGGGAACTACGGGAAGTACTTC	CASNLDGTGNYGKYF
TRBV20-1	many	TRBJ2-3	NA	TGCAGTGCTAGAACGGACAGCACAGATACGCAGTATTTT	CSARTDSTDTQYF
TRBV11-2	few	TRBJ2-5	NA	TGTGCCAGTTGCTTAGAAGGGCACCAAGAGACCCAGTACTTC	CASCLEGHQETQYF
TRBV11-2	few	TRBJ2-3	TRBD1	TGTGCCAGCAGCGACGAACAGGGGGCGGTTATAGATACGCATTATTTT	CASSDEQGAVIDTHYF
TRBV12-3/TRBV12-4	NA	TRBJ2-7	NA	TGTGCCAGCAGTCCAGGGACCCGGAGCTCCTACGATCAGTACTTC	CASSPGTRSSYDQYF
TRBV5-1	once	TRBJ1-5	NA	TGCGCCAGCGGCCTGGACAGCCTTAATCAGCCCCAGCATTTT	CASGLDSLNQPQHF
TRBV10-3	many	TRBJ2-5	TRBD2	TGTGCCATCTCGGCGGGGGTGATCCAAGAGACCCAGTACTTC	CAISAGVIQETQYF
TRBV14	many	TRBJ1-2	NA	TGTGCCAGCAGCCGCACCGGTGAGGAATTTAACTATGGCTACACCTTC	CASSRTGEEFNYGYTF